The entry below gives a single T cell receptor beta chain sequence along with its context. This sample was taken from a study of Ad26.COV2.S vaccination and SARS-CoV-2 variants. The assay was immunoSEQ multiplex PCR, and TCRdb's table has in-frame clones only and misses some. The sample contains 440,000 or so clones, 90% of which appear only once. Treatment specified: approximately 18 received Ad26.COV2.S at low or high dose, single or two shots; roughly 5 received placebo; per-sample allocation not given. Sampling took place 63 days after the first vaccine or placebo injection. This receptor was identified in a person between 18 and 59 years old who received the Ad26.COV2.S COVID-19 vaccine or a placebo. The specimen was peripheral blood, collected in a trial of Ad26.COV2.S vaccine versus placebo.

The CDR3 DNA reads as TGTGCCAGCTCACCACTCGGACAGCTGAACACTGAAGCTTTCTTT. Residues: CASSPLGQLNTEAFF. V and J are TRBV18 and TRBJ1-1; maybe TRBD1 (6 bases). The CDR3 extends over 15 amino acids. Germline lookup yields CDR1 KGHSH and CDR2 LQKENI. V dropped 1 base and J dropped 0 bases, with 9 bases sitting between them.